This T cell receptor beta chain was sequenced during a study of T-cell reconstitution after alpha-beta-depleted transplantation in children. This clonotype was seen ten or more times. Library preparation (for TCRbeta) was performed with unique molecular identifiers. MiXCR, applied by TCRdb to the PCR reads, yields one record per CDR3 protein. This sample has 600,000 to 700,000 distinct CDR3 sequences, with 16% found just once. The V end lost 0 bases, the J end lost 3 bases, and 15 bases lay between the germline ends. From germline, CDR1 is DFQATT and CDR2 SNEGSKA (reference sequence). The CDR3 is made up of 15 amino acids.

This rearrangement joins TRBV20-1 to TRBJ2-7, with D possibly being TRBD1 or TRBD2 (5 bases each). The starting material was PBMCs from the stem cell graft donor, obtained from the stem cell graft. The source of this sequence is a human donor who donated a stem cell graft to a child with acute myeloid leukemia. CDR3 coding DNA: TGCAGTGCTAGAGAGTGGCAGGGAGAGGGCTACGAGCAGTACTTC. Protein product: CSAREWQGEGYEQYF.